Detailed here is one TCR beta chain. Its matching antigen is unknown. At one boundary the junction diverges from the germline segment, which might be a read error. A modified ARM-PCR protocol with three rounds of nested PCR amplified TCRbeta. MiXCR was run by TCRdb on the multiplex PCR reads, yielding one entry per CDR3 protein. The sample has approximately 90,000 distinct CDR3 sequences, about 70% seen once; the top ten hold around 16%. This entry comes from a study of tumor and adjacent non-tumor tissue in lung cancer. About the study: Patients were aged roughly 30 to 76, about ten men and about five women, stage I to III. Each sample yielded 3.5 million to 4.5 million productive TCRbeta reads on average.

This sample's RNA came from whole unsorted tissue. Study results and limitations: Compared with tumor, normal lung showed significantly lower TCR diversity.

Germline V gives CDR1 KGHSH, CDR2 LQKENI. There are 14 residues in the CDR3. The chain has TRBV18 and TRBJ2-2, with D uncertain. Sequenced sample: lung tumor tissue. The TCR sequence derives from a man between 60 and 75 years old with non-small cell lung cancer. Written as DNA, the CDR3 is TGTGCCAGCTCGCCGATGGAGAACATCGGGGAGCTGTTTTTT. Protein sequence: CASSPMENIGELFF.